The subject of this entry is one T cell receptor beta chain. This specimen comes from a study of blood T cells in healthy people across ages. The overall study: Capture via template switching afforded approximately one barcoded beta molecule per two T cells.

Looked up from germline, CDR1 is DFQATT and CDR2 is SNEGSKA (reference sequence). This CDR3 contains 16 residues. The germline V and J ends were trimmed by 3 bases and 2 bases, with 19 bases remaining between them. Primers used in a second PCR of about 6 to 11 cycles were a sample-barcoded 5' primer and a J-beta primer mix. TCRdb re-analysed the 5' RACE reads in MiXCR, keeping a single row per CDR3 protein. The sample lists about a million distinct CDR3 sequences; roughly 43% were seen once. V usage is TRBV20-1 and J usage is TRBJ1-1; the D is unclear. The sequenced material came from blood. This receptor was identified in a man under 40 in good health. The CDR3 loop reads CSARSGVGEGNTEAFF. CDR3 bases: TGCAGTGCTAGGAGTGGGGTGGGAGAGGGAAACACTGAAGCTTTCTTT.